These 15 T cell receptor beta chains were sequenced from one sample in a study of blood T cell repertoires in COVID-19. Assay used: immunoSEQ multiplex PCR; TCRdb lists only in-frame clones, some missing. The sample records fewer than 65,000 clones, about 86% being singletons. Sequenced sample: peripheral blood. These receptors were taken from a man aged 60 to 75 with acute or convalescent COVID-19.

This chain joins TRBV6-5 and TRBJ1-2; TRBD1 agrees at 8 bases. The germline CDR1 and CDR2 sequences are MNHEY and SVGAGI. The CDR3 length is 15 residues. V lost 7 bases and J lost 2; bases outside the gene matches: 9. This CDR3 reads CASTRGQGGNYGYTF. CDR3 sequence (DNA): TGTGCCAGCACCAGAGGACAGGGAGGGAACTATGGCTACACCTTC.

The chain combines TRBV19 with TRBJ2-1; 10 nucleotides align to TRBD2. V shed 6 bases, J shed 2 bases, and the junction held 4 bases outside the gene matches. The CDR3 has 15 residues. Germline V lookup: CDR1 LNHDA, CDR2 SQIVND (reference sequence). The CDR3 nucleotides are TGTGCCAGTAGCCAGACTAGCGGGCCCTACAATGAGCAGTTCTTC. Translation: CASSQTSGPYNEQFF. Together with reference TRBV19 and TRBJ2-1, the CDR3 gives the full variable domain: DGGITQSPKYLFRKEGQNVTLSCEQNLNHDAMYWYRQDPGQGLRLIYYSQIVNDFQKGDIAEGYSVSREKKESFPLTVTSAQKNPTAFYLCASSQTSGPYNEQFFGPGTRLTVL.

The V gene is TRBV20-1, the J gene TRBJ1-1; D is uncertain. Germline assignment: CDR1 DFQATT and CDR2 SNEGSKA (reference sequence). This CDR3 contains 11 residues. V lost 4 bases and J lost 7, with 10 bases in between. The CDR3 is CSAIVRVEAFF. As DNA, the CDR3 is TGCAGTGCTATAGTCCGGGTTGAAGCTTTCTTT.

The chain recombines TRBV5-4 with TRBJ1-5; TRBD1 matches at 9 bases. The V gene end was trimmed by 0 bases and the J gene end by 6 bases; junction bases not matched to a gene: 7. Germline V gene lookup returns CDR1 SGHNT and CDR2 YYREEE (reference sequence). This CDR3 is built from 16 residues. CDR3 sequence: CASSLERTGEVQPQHF. The CDR3 coding sequence is TGTGCCAGCAGCTTGGAGAGGACAGGGGAGGTTCAGCCCCAGCATTTT.

The chain recombines TRBV29-1 with TRBJ2-1, with 8 bases that match TRBD1. The junction had 13 bases not matched to a gene; V was cut back by 3 bases and J by 12 bases. This CDR3 comprises 14 residues. Germline V gene sequence: CDR1 SQVTM, CDR2 ANQGSEA. The CDR3 sequence: CSVDSNNAGGGQFF. CDR3 nucleotide sequence: TGCAGCGTTGATTCTAATAATGCAGGGGGCGGGCAGTTCTTC.

The V gene is TRBV7-6, the J gene TRBJ1-4; 8 bases are shared with TRBD1. This CDR3 contains 15 residues. After removal of 4 bases from V and 3 bases from J, the junction contained 4 bases not matched to a gene. Germline-derived CDR1 and CDR2 are SGHVS and FNYEAQ. The CDR3 nucleotides are TGTGCCAGCAGCTCAGGACAGGGACCTAATGAAAAACTGTTTTTT. Translating it yields CASSSGQGPNEKLFF. Full variable domain (remainder filled in from reference TRBV7-6 and TRBJ1-4): GAGVSQSPRYKVTKRGQDVALRCDPISGHVSLYWYRQALGQGPEFLTYFNYEAQQDKSGLPNDRFSAERPEGSISTLTIQRTEQRDSAMYRCASSSGQGPNEKLFFGSGTQLSVL.

This clone was seen a single time. The rearrangement joins TRBV29-1 to TRBJ2-7, with 8 bases identical to TRBD1. Germline values: CDR1 SQVTM, CDR2 ANQGSEA. There are 14 residues in the CDR3. Trimming took 4 bases from V and 5 from J; bases not matched to a gene: 10. CDR3 sequence reads: CSVGQGLAGNEQYF. In nucleotides, the CDR3 is TGCAGCGTTGGACAGGGGCTTGCAGGCAACGAGCAGTACTTC.

In its sample, this clone was seen a few times. The chain has TRBV19 and TRBJ2-3, with a tentative D call TRBD1 (5 bases). Germline V gene lookup returns CDR1 LNHDA and CDR2 SQIVND (reference sequence). V was shortened by 0 bases and J by 9 bases, with 10 bases between the two germline ends. This CDR3 comprises 13 residues. CDR3 DNA sequence: TGTGCCAGTAGTATAGAAGGGGTAGGCACGCAGTATTTT. It encodes CASSIEGVGTQYF.

This chain joins TRBV11-2 and TRBJ2-1; 9 positions agree with TRBD2. This CDR3 region has 16 residues. In germline, CDR1 is SGHAT, CDR2 FQNNGV. With V trimmed by 5 bases and J by 6 bases, 11 bases remained unmatched. The CDR3 spells CASSATTGLASNEQFF. CDR3 DNA sequence: TGTGCCAGCAGCGCAACTACGGGACTAGCTTCCAATGAGCAGTTCTTC.

This chain uses TRBV6-5 with TRBJ2-5; 10 nucleotides line up with TRBD1. The CDR3 extends over 14 amino acids. V shed 6 bases and J 5 bases; nucleotides not matched to a gene: 6. Germline CDR1 MNHEY, CDR2 SVGAGI. The CDR3 sequence is CASSRDRGGETQYF. The CDR3 DNA follows: TGTGCCAGCAGCAGGGACAGGGGCGGGGAGACCCAGTACTTC.

The chain joins TRBV6-5 to TRBJ2-3, with D perhaps TRBD2 (5 bases). The CDR3 contains 13 residues. Per the germline V gene, CDR1 is MNHEY and CDR2 is SVGAGI. Trimming took off 4 bases at V and 9 bases at J, with 14 bases between the two ends. CDR3 sequence (DNA): TGTGCCAGCAGTTCACCGGGATCCGAGACGCAGTATTTT. Encoded protein: CASSSPGSETQYF.

The V and J genes are TRBV2 and TRBJ2-7, with D possibly TRBD1 on 8 matching bases. Germline CDR1 is SNHLY and CDR2 is FYNNEI. There are 15 residues in the CDR3. The ends were cut back, 1 base at V and 2 bases at J, with 12 bases in the middle. The CDR3 region is CASSEEQGGTYEQYF. In nucleotides, the CDR3 is TGTGCCAGCAGTGAAGAACAGGGGGGGACCTACGAGCAGTACTTC.

This chain joins TRBV2 and TRBJ1-1; the D gene is possibly TRBD1 (6 bases). Germline CDR1 is SNHLY and CDR2 is FYNNEI. V was clipped by 4 bases and J by 1 base, with 7 bases between them. CDR3 length equals 13 residues. The CDR3 nucleotides read TGTGCCAGCAGTGGACAGGCGAACACTGAAGCTTTCTTT. Translating it yields CASSGQANTEAFF.

This chain connects TRBV24-1 to TRBJ2-6; D unresolved. Germline V gene data show CDR1 as KGHDR and CDR2 as SFDVKD. V was pared by 5 bases and J by 1 base, with 14 bases between. This CDR3 is built from 17 residues. The CDR3 spells CATSGKNEASGANVLTF. The CDR3 DNA sequence: TGTGCCACCAGTGGTAAAAATGAGGCATCTGGGGCCAACGTCCTGACTTTC.

The V gene is TRBV3-1 (or the pseudogene TRBV3-2), the J gene TRBJ2-5; a weak D match, TRBD2 (6 bases). CDR3 length: 16 residues. Germline lookup yields CDR1 LGHDT and CDR2 YNNKEL (reference sequence). V was cut by 1 base and J by 3 bases, with 15 bases left in between. This CDR3 reads CASSQGAFRGKETQYF. Here the CDR3 DNA reads TGTGCCAGCAGCCAAGGGGCGTTCCGGGGGAAAGAGACCCAGTACTTC.